These T cell receptor beta chains were read from a single sample in a study of cytomegalovirus exposure and HLA in healthy donors. TCRdb's table, derived via immunoSEQ multiplex PCR, lists solely in-frame clones and lacks some. The profile covers about 160,000 clones, with approximately 85% appearing a single time and 0.96% taken by the ten largest. Sequenced input: PBMCs. The source of these receptors is a girl aged 2 to 9 in good health and CMV-seropositive. Both conserved end residues are part of each CDR3. The D gene is left open where the match is weak. Rows give clone size only sometimes, using once, few, many, or a class for an expanded clone.

j_gene: TRBJ2-6
v_gene: TRBV19
abundance: -
d_gene: -
CDR3nt: TGTGCCAGTAGCAAGACACAACCCCACTCTGGGGCCAACGTCCTGACTTTC
CDR3aa: CASSKTQPHSGANVLTF

j_gene: TRBJ1-2
v_gene: TRBV6-5
abundance: -
d_gene: -
CDR3nt: TGTGCCAGCAGTTCCCCGGTAGGGGCCCGCGTTGGCTACACCTTC
CDR3aa: CASSSPVGARVGYTF

j_gene: TRBJ2-1
v_gene: TRBV6-6
abundance: -
d_gene: -
CDR3nt: TGTGCCAGCAGTTATCTCCAGCAGGTCTACAATGAGCAGTTCTTC
CDR3aa: CASSYLQQVYNEQFF

j_gene: TRBJ2-7
v_gene: TRBV4-1
abundance: -
d_gene: TRBD1
CDR3nt: TGCGCCAGCAGCCTCGAACAGGGGGCGGCCCTCTACGAGCAGTACTTC
CDR3aa: CASSLEQGAALYEQYF

j_gene: TRBJ2-1
v_gene: TRBV5-4
abundance: -
d_gene: TRBD2
CDR3nt: TGTGCCAGCAGCTCCACTAGCGGGATGAATATAAATGAGCAGTTCTTC
CDR3aa: CASSSTSGMNINEQFF

j_gene: TRBJ1-1
v_gene: TRBV6-1
abundance: -
d_gene: -
CDR3nt: TGTGCCAGCAGTTCAGGGCAGGGAGGCACTGAAGCTTTCTTT
CDR3aa: CASSSGQGGTEAFF

j_gene: TRBJ2-5
v_gene: TRBV5-8
abundance: -
d_gene: TRBD2
CDR3nt: TGTGCCAGCAGTTCCTCCCGGCTAGCGGGCAAAGAGACCCAGTACTTC
CDR3aa: CASSSSRLAGKETQYF

j_gene: TRBJ1-1
v_gene: TRBV30
abundance: few
d_gene: -
CDR3nt: TGTGCCTGGACATTCAACACTGAAGCTTTCTTT
CDR3aa: CAWTFNTEAFF

j_gene: TRBJ2-1
v_gene: TRBV18
abundance: once
d_gene: -
CDR3nt: TGTGCCAGCTCACACATCCCCGTTTCGAGGGACAATGAGCAGTTCTTC
CDR3aa: CASSHIPVSRDNEQFF

j_gene: TRBJ2-1
v_gene: TRBV4-2
abundance: once
d_gene: TRBD2
CDR3nt: TGTGCCAGCAGCCAAGTTAAATCCGGGACTAGCGGGCGCTATGAGCAGTTCTTC
CDR3aa: CASSQVKSGTSGRYEQFF

j_gene: TRBJ2-7
v_gene: TRBV5-1
abundance: -
d_gene: -
CDR3nt: TGCGCCAGCAGCTCGCCACAGACAGGCCTCTCCTACGAGCAGTACTTC
CDR3aa: CASSSPQTGLSYEQYF